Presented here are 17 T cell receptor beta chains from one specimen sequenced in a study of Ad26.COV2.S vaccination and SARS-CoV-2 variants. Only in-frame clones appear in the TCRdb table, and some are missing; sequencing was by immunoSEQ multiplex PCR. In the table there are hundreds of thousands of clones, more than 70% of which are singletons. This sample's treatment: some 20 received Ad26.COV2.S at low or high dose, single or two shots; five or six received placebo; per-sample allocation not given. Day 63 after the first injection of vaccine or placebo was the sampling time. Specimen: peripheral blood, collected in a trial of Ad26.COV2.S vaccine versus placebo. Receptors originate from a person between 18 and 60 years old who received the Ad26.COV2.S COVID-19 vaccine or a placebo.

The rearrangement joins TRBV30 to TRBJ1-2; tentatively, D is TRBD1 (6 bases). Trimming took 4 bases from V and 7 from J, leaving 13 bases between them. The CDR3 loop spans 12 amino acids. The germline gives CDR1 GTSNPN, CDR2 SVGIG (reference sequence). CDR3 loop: CAWNEGGAGYTF. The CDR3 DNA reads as TGTGCCTGGAATGAGGGGGGGGCTGGCTACACCTTC.

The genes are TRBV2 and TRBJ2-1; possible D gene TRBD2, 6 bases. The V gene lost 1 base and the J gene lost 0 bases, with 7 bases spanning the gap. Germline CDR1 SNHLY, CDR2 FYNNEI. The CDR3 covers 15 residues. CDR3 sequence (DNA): TGTGCCAGCAGTGAAGGGCGGGGCTCCTACAATGAGCAGTTCTTC. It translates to CASSEGRGSYNEQFF.

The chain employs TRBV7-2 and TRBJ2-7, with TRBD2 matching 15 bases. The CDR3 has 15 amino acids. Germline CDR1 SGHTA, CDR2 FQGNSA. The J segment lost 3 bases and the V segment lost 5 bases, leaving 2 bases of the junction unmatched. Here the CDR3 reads CASSGTSGGFYEQYF. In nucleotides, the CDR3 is TGTGCCAGCAGCGGGACTAGCGGGGGGTTCTACGAGCAGTACTTC.

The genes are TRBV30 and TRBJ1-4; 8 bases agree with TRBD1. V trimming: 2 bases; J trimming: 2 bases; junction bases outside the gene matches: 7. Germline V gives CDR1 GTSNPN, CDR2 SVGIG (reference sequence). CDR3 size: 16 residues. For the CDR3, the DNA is TGTGCCTGGAGTCCCGGGCAGGGGGCTACTAATGAAAAACTGTTTTTT. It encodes CAWSPGQGATNEKLFF.

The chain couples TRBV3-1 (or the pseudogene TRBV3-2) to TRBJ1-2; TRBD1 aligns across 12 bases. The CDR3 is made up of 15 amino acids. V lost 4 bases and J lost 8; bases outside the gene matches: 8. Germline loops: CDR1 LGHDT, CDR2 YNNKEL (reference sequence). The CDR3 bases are TGTGCCAGCAGCCCGCCGGGACAGGGGGCAGAGGGCTACACCTTC. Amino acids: CASSPPGQGAEGYTF.

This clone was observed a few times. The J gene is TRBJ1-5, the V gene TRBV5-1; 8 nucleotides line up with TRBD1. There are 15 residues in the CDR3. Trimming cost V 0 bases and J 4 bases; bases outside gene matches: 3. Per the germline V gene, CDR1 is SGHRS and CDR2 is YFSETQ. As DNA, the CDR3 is TGCGCCAGCAGCTTGGGGACAGGGAAGAATCAGCCCCAGCATTTT. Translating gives CASSLGTGKNQPQHF.

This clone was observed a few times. This CDR3 is CASREGNSNQPQHF. The CDR3 DNA reads as TGTGCCAGCAGGGAGGGGAATAGCAATCAGCCCCAGCATTTT. The genes are TRBV2 and TRBJ1-5; D perhaps matches TRBD1 (5 bases). Germline V gene data show CDR1 as SNHLY and CDR2 as FYNNEI. The CDR3 contains 14 residues. V lost 6 bases and J lost 0, with 9 bases in between. Drawing the rest from reference TRBV2 and TRBJ1-5, the complete variable domain is EPEVTQTPSHQVTQMGQEVILRCVPISNHLYFYWYRQILGQKVEFLVSFYNNEISEKSEIFDDQFSVERPDGSNFTLKIRSTKLEDSAMYFCASREGNSNQPQHFGDGTRLSIL.

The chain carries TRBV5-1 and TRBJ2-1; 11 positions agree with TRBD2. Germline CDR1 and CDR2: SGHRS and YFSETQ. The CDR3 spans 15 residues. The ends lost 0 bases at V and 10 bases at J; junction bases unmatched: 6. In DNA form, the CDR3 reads TGCGCCAGCAGCTTGGGACTAGCGGGAATTCAGGAGCAGTTCTTC. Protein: CASSLGLAGIQEQFF.

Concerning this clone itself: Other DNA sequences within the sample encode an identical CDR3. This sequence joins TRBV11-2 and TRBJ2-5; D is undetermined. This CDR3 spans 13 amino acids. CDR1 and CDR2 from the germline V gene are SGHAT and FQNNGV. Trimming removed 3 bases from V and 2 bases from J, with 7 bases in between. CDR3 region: CASSFTEQETQYF. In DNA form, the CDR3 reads TGTGCCAGCAGCTTCACAGAGCAAGAGACCCAGTACTTC.

The CDR3 spells CASSLLVRMGDEQFF. In nucleotides, the CDR3 is TGTGCCAGCAGCTTACTAGTGAGAATGGGGGATGAGCAGTTCTTC. The genes are TRBV5-6 and TRBJ2-1; D might be TRBD1 or TRBD2, each matching 5 bases. The germline CDR1 and CDR2 sequences are SGHDT and YYEEEE. V lost 2 bases and J 8 bases, leaving 17 bases between the germline ends. This CDR3 comprises 15 residues.

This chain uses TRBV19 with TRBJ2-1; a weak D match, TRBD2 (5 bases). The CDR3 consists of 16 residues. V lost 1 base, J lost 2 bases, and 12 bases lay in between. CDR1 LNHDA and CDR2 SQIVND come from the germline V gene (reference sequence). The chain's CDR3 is CASSIGGSWTYNEQFF. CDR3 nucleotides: TGTGCCAGTAGTATAGGTGGGAGTTGGACCTACAATGAGCAGTTCTTC.

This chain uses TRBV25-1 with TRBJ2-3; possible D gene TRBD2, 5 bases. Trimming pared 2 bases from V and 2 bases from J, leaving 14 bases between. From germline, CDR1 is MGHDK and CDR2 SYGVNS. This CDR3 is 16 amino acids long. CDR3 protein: CASSEPGIQFTDTQYF. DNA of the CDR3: TGTGCCAGCAGTGAACCCGGGATCCAATTCACAGATACGCAGTATTTT.

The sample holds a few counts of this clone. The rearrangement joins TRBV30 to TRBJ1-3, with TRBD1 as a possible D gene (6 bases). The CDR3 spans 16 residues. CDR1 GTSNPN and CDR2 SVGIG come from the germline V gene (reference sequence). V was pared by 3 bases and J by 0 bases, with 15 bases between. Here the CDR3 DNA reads TGTGCCTGGAGCGTCGGGGGCGGCTTCTCTGGAAACACCATATATTTT. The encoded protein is CAWSVGGGFSGNTIYF.

The DNA of the CDR3 is TGTGCCAGTGGGACAGATAGCAATCAGCCCCAGCATTTT. This translates into CASGTDSNQPQHF. This chain connects TRBV19 to TRBJ1-5, with 7 bases matching TRBD1. V shed 8 bases and J 0 bases; nucleotides not matched to a gene: 1. Per germline, CDR1 LNHDA and CDR2 SQIVND (reference sequence). The length of the CDR3 is 13 residues.

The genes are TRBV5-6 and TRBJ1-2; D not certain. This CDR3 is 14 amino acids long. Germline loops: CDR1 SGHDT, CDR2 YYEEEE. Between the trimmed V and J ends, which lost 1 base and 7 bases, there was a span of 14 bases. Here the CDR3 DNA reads TGTGCCAGCAGCTTGCCCTGGACGGTTAGTGGCTACACCTTC. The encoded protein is CASSLPWTVSGYTF.

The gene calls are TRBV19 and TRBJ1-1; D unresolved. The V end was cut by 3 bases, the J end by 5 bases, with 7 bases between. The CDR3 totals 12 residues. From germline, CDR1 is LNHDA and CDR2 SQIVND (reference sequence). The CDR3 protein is CASSIRGTEAFF. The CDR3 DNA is TGTGCCAGTAGTATTCGGGGAACTGAAGCTTTCTTT.

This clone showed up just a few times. The CDR3, as DNA: TGTGCCAGCAGCCAGGGTAGCGGGCCCGCCTACGAGCAGTACTTC. Translation: CASSQGSGPAYEQYF. V is TRBV4-2 and J is TRBJ2-7; 7 bases match TRBD2. Germline V gene lookup returns CDR1 LGHNA and CDR2 YNFKEQ. The trim removed 3 bases at V and 2 bases at J, leaving 7 bases unmatched. CDR3 size: 15 residues.